These 27 T cell receptor beta chains share one sample of origin, sequenced in a study of identical twins. TCRdb passed the 5' RACE reads through MiXCR, listing each CDR3 protein once. The sample includes some 1,700,000 distinct CDR3 sequences, about 30% of them seen just once. Specimen: cord blood. Source of these receptors: a newborn girl in good health.

This chain joins TRBV4-1 and TRBJ2-7, with 7 bases lining up with TRBD2. Germline V gene lookup returns CDR1 MGHRA and CDR2 YSYEKL. This CDR3 region has 15 residues. The junction had 6 bases not matched to a gene; V was cut back by 4 bases and J by 0 bases. The DNA for the CDR3 is TGCGCCAGCAGCCGCGGACTAGGGGTCTCCTACGAGCAGTACTTC. This encodes CASSRGLGVSYEQYF.

In this sample, this clonotype turned up once. Germline is not matched at one junction end, which may reflect a read error. The V call is TRBV29-1, the J call TRBJ2-1; D is possibly TRBD1 or TRBD2 (5 bases each). From germline, CDR1 is SQVTM and CDR2 ANQGSEA. The CDR3 contains 12 residues. CDR3 bases: TGCAGCTTTGAAGATGGGGGAAATGAGCAGTTCTTC. Its translation: CSFEDGGNEQFF.

As regards this clonotype: A much larger clone lies one base from this, so it may be a read error. This rearrangement joins TRBV5-5 to TRBJ2-3, with D perhaps TRBD1 or TRBD2 (5 bases each). The CDR3 covers 12 residues. V was shortened by 6 bases and J by 4 bases, with 9 bases between the two germline ends. In germline, CDR1 is SGHKS, CDR2 YYEKEE (reference sequence). The chain's CDR3 is CASTWGSDTQYF. The CDR3 DNA reads TGTGCCAGCACCTGGGGGTCAGATACGCAGTATTTT.

In regard to this clonotype: A much more abundant neighbour one base away suggests this may be a read error. This chain joins TRBV20-1 and TRBJ2-7; 11 bases map to TRBD2. Trimming at V came to 1 base and at J to 7 bases, leaving 6 bases not matched to a gene. This CDR3 has 14 residues. Germline loops: CDR1 DFQATT, CDR2 SNEGSKA (reference sequence). The CDR3 sequence: CSARGGTSGNEQYF. The CDR3 DNA sequence: TGCAGTGCTAGAGGCGGGACTAGCGGCAATGAGCAGTACTTC.

This clonotype was observed a handful of times. The CDR3 region has the DNA TGCGCCAGCAGCTTGGGAGGGTACAATGAAAAACTGTTTTTT. Translation: CASSLGGYNEKLFF. V is TRBV5-1 and J is TRBJ1-4; no clear D gene. The V and J ends lost 0 bases and 5 bases respectively, with 8 bases between them. This CDR3 is 14 amino acids long. The germline CDR1 and CDR2 sequences are SGHRS and YFSETQ. The whole variable domain, filled in from reference TRBV5-1 and TRBJ1-4, reads KAGVTQTPRYLIKTRGQQVTLSCSPISGHRSVSWYQQTPGQGLQFLFEYFSETQRNKGNFPGRFSGRQFSNSRSEMNVSTLELGDSALYLCASSLGGYNEKLFFGSGTQLSVL.

This clonotype occurred a few times. The CDR3 loop reads CASSLALFETQYF. The CDR3 nucleotides are TGTGCCAGCAGCTTAGCTCTATTTGAGACCCAGTACTTC. The chain recombines TRBV7-9 with TRBJ2-5; D not certain. V was cut by 0 bases and J by 5 bases, with 7 bases left in between. Germline V CDR1 and CDR2: SEHNR, FQNEAQ (reference sequence). CDR3 size: 13 residues.

This clonotype was picked up a small number of times. This chain joins TRBV20-1 and TRBJ2-7; TRBD2 might be the D (5 bases). The CDR3 is 11 residues long. The germline V and J ends were trimmed by 6 bases and 3 bases, with 9 bases remaining between them. CDR1 DFQATT and CDR2 SNEGSKA come from the germline V gene (reference sequence). CDR3 region: CSATRDYEQYF. The CDR3, as DNA: TGCAGTGCGACCCGGGACTACGAGCAGTACTTC.

The J gene is TRBJ1-2, the V gene TRBV11-2; 7 bases are a match to TRBD1. Germline lookup yields CDR1 SGHAT and CDR2 FQNNGV. The length of the CDR3 is 15 residues. Trimming removed 3 bases from V and 3 bases from J; junction bases left unmatched: 7. The CDR3, as DNA: TGTGCCAGCAGCTTGGACAGGCCCCAATACTATGGCTACACCTTC. As protein: CASSLDRPQYYGYTF.

The table lists this clonotype with a few counts. The chain combines TRBV3-1 with TRBJ2-7; no clear D gene. The CDR3 totals 14 residues. Trimming stripped 1 base from V and 3 bases from J, with 10 bases between. The germline gives CDR1 LGHDT, CDR2 YNNKEL (reference sequence). The CDR3 nucleotides read TGTGCCAGCAGCCAAGCTAGTAAGGGCTACGAGCAGTACTTC. It is translated as CASSQASKGYEQYF.

This clonotype was seen a few times. The chain recombines TRBV7-9 with TRBJ1-2; tentative D call: TRBD1 (5 bases). The V end was cut by 1 base, the J end by 0 bases, with 12 bases between. The CDR3 runs to 16 residues. The germline CDR1 and CDR2 sequences are SEHNR and FQNEAQ (reference sequence). CDR3 coding DNA: TGTGCCAGCAGCTTAGGAACAGGCAGACCTAACTATGGCTACACCTTC. Translating gives CASSLGTGRPNYGYTF.

V usage is TRBV10-2 and J usage is TRBJ2-1; TRBD1 is a possible D gene (7 bases). V was shortened by 4 bases and J by 2 bases, with 12 bases between the two germline ends. Germline V gene data show CDR1 as WSHSY and CDR2 as SAAADI. The CDR3 consists of 15 residues. As DNA, the CDR3 is TGCGCCAGCAGTGGGGGGGACAGACCCTACAATGAGCAGTTCTTC. This codes for CASSGGDRPYNEQFF.

This clonotype showed up just a few times. The CDR3 bases are TGTGCCAGCAGTTTACCCGGGACATACTATGGCTACACCTTC. Translating it yields CASSLPGTYYGYTF. The genes are TRBV28 and TRBJ1-2, with TRBD1 as a possible D gene (6 bases). The CDR3 has 14 amino acids. Per germline, CDR1 MDHEN and CDR2 SYDVKM. V was cut by 2 bases and J by 3 bases, with 10 bases left in between.

J is TRBJ2-2 and V is TRBV6-5, with 8 bases lining up with TRBD1. CDR1 and CDR2 from the germline V gene are MNHEY and SVGAGI. V gave up 10 bases and J gave up 5 bases; unmatched junction bases: 6. The CDR3 totals 13 residues. Written as DNA, the CDR3 is TGTGCCAAAGACAGGGGTGGGACCGGGGAGCTGTTTTTT. As protein: CAKDRGGTGELFF.

This clonotype has just a few counts. The V call is TRBV29-1, the J call TRBJ1-2, with 7 bases lining up with TRBD1. V was clipped by 4 bases and J by 0 bases; unmatched bases: 11. The CDR3 contains 16 residues. CDR1 is SQVTM and CDR2 is ANQGSEA in the germline V gene. The CDR3 sequence is CSVVPPETGTNYGYTF. The DNA for the CDR3 is TGCAGCGTTGTCCCCCCTGAGACAGGGACTAACTATGGCTACACCTTC.

In its sample, this clonotype was seen a few times. The chain has TRBV4-2 and TRBJ2-1; D remains unclear. The closer fit of TRBJ2-7 to the DNA end suggests the J call may be wrong. In germline, CDR1 is LGHNA, CDR2 YNFKEQ. This CDR3 has 14 residues. CDR3 in DNA: TGTGCCAGCAGCCAAGATACCAACTACAATGAGCAGTACTTC. Its translation is CASSQDTNYNEQYF.

This clonotype has a handful of counts. The CDR3 region has the DNA TGTGCCAGCAGCCAAGATCCCGACCTACCACTCTCCTACAATGAGCAGTTCTTC. Its translation is CASSQDPDLPLSYNEQFF. The rearrangement joins TRBV4-2 to TRBJ2-1; no reliable D call. The V end was cut by 0 bases, the J end by 0 bases, with 15 bases between. The CDR3 totals 18 residues. CDR1 and CDR2 (germline): LGHNA, YNFKEQ.

The chain combines TRBV20-1 with TRBJ1-5; no firm D call. Germline CDR1 DFQATT, CDR2 SNEGSKA (reference sequence). V lost 3 bases and J 1 base, leaving 10 bases between the germline ends. The CDR3 has 14 residues. CDR3 DNA sequence: TGCAGTGCTAGGCGGGGTTTCAGCAATCAGCCCCAGCATTTT. This translates into CSARRGFSNQPQHF.

This clonotype has just a few counts. The rearrangement joins TRBV6-1 to TRBJ1-1; D possibly corresponds to TRBD1 (5 bases). Per the germline V gene, CDR1 is MNHNS and CDR2 is SASEGT. CDR3 size: 16 residues. Trimming cost V 5 bases and J 1 base, with 17 bases left between them. The CDR3 spells CASSFWALGTNTEAFF. DNA for the CDR3: TGTGCCAGCAGTTTTTGGGCTTTGGGGACGAACACTGAAGCTTTCTTT.

The chain combines TRBV4-1 with TRBJ2-6, with D uncertain. V lost 4 bases and J 2 bases, leaving 12 bases between the germline ends. This CDR3 contains 16 residues. CDR1 is MGHRA and CDR2 is YSYEKL in the germline V gene. CDR3 nucleotide sequence: TGCGCCAGCAGCCGGATTGGGGTCGCTGGGGCCAACGTCCTGACTTTC. Protein product: CASSRIGVAGANVLTF.

The gene calls are TRBV5-6 and TRBJ2-7; possibly TRBD1 for D (5 bases). Trimming removed 0 bases from V and 2 bases from J, with 18 bases in between. Per germline, CDR1 SGHDT and CDR2 YYEEEE. This CDR3 region has 17 residues. The CDR3 DNA is TGTGCCAGCAGCTTGGTGGTGTCTTGGACACCCGCCTACGAGCAGTACTTC. Translation: CASSLVVSWTPAYEQYF.

Ten or more counts support this clonotype. This rearrangement joins TRBV12-3 or TRBV12-4 to TRBJ2-1, with D perhaps matching TRBD1 (5 bases). V was shortened by 5 bases and J by 9 bases, with 11 bases between the two germline ends. The CDR3 extends over 12 amino acids. The CDR3: CASSPGFVEQFF. CDR3 nucleotides: TGTGCCAGCAGTCCAGGGTTCGTTGAGCAGTTCTTC.

This clonotype was detected a few times. This chain uses TRBV20-1 with TRBJ2-3; possibly TRBD1 for D (6 bases). Trimming cost V 1 base and J 2 bases, with 13 bases left between them. The CDR3 totals 15 residues. Germline assignment: CDR1 DFQATT and CDR2 SNEGSKA (reference sequence). CDR3 in amino acids: CSARVPGTNTDTQYF. The DNA for the CDR3 is TGCAGTGCTAGAGTCCCAGGGACAAACACAGATACGCAGTATTTT.

The chain recombines TRBV5-8 with TRBJ1-5; TRBD1 aligns across 7 bases. This CDR3 is 16 amino acids long. Unmatched junction bases numbered 10, after V lost 2 bases and J lost 5 bases. Germline CDR1 and CDR2: SGHTS and YDEGEE. CDR3: CASSLFYRGDYQPQHF. CDR3 bases: TGTGCCAGCAGCTTATTCTACAGGGGCGACTATCAGCCCCAGCATTTT.

The chain uses TRBV10-3 and TRBJ1-1; D perhaps matches TRBD1 (6 bases). The germline V gene has CDR1 ENHRY and CDR2 SYGVKD. This CDR3 region has 15 residues. Trimming stripped 2 bases from V and 4 bases from J, with 14 bases between. The DNA of the CDR3 is TGTGCCATCAGTGAGAGGCAGGGGATGGGCACTGAAGCTTTCTTT. Translated, it gives CAISERQGMGTEAFF.

The CDR3 is CASSLDKGQPQHF. The CDR3 DNA reads TGTGCCAGCAGCTTAGATAAGGGGCAGCCCCAGCATTTT. The V and J genes are TRBV11-2 and TRBJ1-5, with a possible D match to TRBD1 (5 bases). This CDR3 is 13 amino acids long. V was cut by 0 bases and J by 7 bases, with 7 bases left in between. Germline V gives CDR1 SGHAT, CDR2 FQNNGV. Based on the CDR3 plus reference TRBV11-2 and TRBJ1-5, the full variable domain is EAGVAQSPRYKIIEKRQSVAFWCNPISGHATLYWYQQILGQGPKLLIQFQNNGVVDDSQLPKDRFSAERLKGVDSTLKIQPAKLEDSAVYLCASSLDKGQPQHFGDGTRLSIL.

This clonotype was detected a few times. The chain recombines TRBV6-5 with TRBJ2-1; possibly TRBD1 or TRBD2 for D (5 bases each). The CDR3 extends over 16 amino acids. V lost 6 bases and J lost 3, with 18 bases in between. CDR1 MNHEY and CDR2 SVGAGI come from the germline V gene. For the CDR3, the DNA is TGTGCCAGCAGCGACCTTCAGGGAGTGGGCTACAATGAGCAGTTCTTC. Amino acids: CASSDLQGVGYNEQFF.

This clonotype was seen a few times. The V and J genes are TRBV28 and TRBJ2-3, with 10 nucleotides matching TRBD2. Germline V gene lookup returns CDR1 MDHEN and CDR2 SYDVKM. Trimming cost V 5 bases and J 4 bases; bases outside gene matches: 24. This CDR3 spans 21 amino acids. Here the CDR3 DNA reads TGTGCCAGCAGTCCACCCGGTTGGGACCCTAGCGGGAGAGGGGGACCAGATACGCAGTATTTT. Protein product: CASSPPGWDPSGRGGPDTQYF.